This TCR beta chain was observed in a study of OX40 agonist ivuxolimab in advanced cancers. Across the study: Patients were dosed with the agonistic anti-OX40 (CD134) antibody ivuxolimab. Aged about 20 to 85 with a mean of about 63 years, they were around 79% male. General study points: Also showing low normalized T-cell clonal expansion were some of the nonresponders.

Germline CDR1 and CDR2: ENHRY and SYGVKD. CDR3 length: 15 residues. The V and J ends lost 4 bases and 1 base, in that order; junction bases with no gene match: 6. Sequenced by immunoSEQ multiplex PCR; TCRdb stores in-frame clones only, minus some. The sample lists more than 40,000 clones; 85% to 90% were seen once. Worth noting for this clone: The antigen remains undetermined.

V usage is TRBV10-3 and J usage is TRBJ2-7; 8 nucleotides agree with TRBD2. The receptor was derived from an adult with an advanced solid tumor such as melanoma, head and neck, liver or kidney cancer. Specimen: CD4+ or CD8+ T cells sorted from blood, collected in a trial of the OX40 agonist ivuxolimab. The CDR3 coding sequence is TGTGCCATCAGTGGGGATAGCGGGACTTCCTACGAGCAGTACTTC. This codes for CAISGDSGTSYEQYF.